The 27 T cell receptor beta chains in this list originate from one sample, sequenced in a study of blood T cell repertoires in COVID-19. Here immunoSEQ multiplex PCR was the method, and the copy in TCRdb shows in-frame clones only, minus some. The table records about 90,000 clones, less than 85% of them present only once. What was sequenced was peripheral blood. These receptors were taken from a man between 65 and 80 years old with acute or convalescent COVID-19.

A note on this clone: A read error may account for a junction end that differs from germline. The chain joins TRBV24-1 to TRBJ2-5; possibly TRBD2 for D (5 bases). CDR3 length: 12 amino acids. The germline gives CDR1 KGHDR, CDR2 SFDVKD. CDR3 sequence (DNA): TGTGCCACTAGTGGAGGAGCAGAGACCCAGTACTTC. It translates to CATSGGAETQYF.

The chain combines TRBV27 with TRBJ1-5; 8 bases fit TRBD1. The germline gives CDR1 MNHEY, CDR2 SMNVEV (reference sequence). The CDR3 covers 16 residues. The trim removed 5 bases at V and 4 bases at J, leaving 10 bases unmatched. The CDR3 is CASSPQGAGLNQPQHF. CDR3 nucleotide sequence: TGTGCCAGCAGTCCCCAGGGGGCGGGTTTGAATCAGCCCCAGCATTTT.

V is TRBV7-6 and J is TRBJ2-7; D may be TRBD1 (6 bases). Trimming pared 4 bases from V and 0 bases from J, leaving 10 bases between. CDR1 SGHVS and CDR2 FNYEAQ come from the germline V gene. The CDR3 covers 14 residues. For the CDR3, the DNA is TGTGCCAGCAGCTCCAGGGGCGGCTCCTACGAGCAGTACTTC. As protein: CASSSRGGSYEQYF.

V and J are TRBV10-3 and TRBJ1-4; D is possibly TRBD1 (6 bases). Germline values: CDR1 ENHRY, CDR2 SYGVKD. The CDR3 runs 15 residues. V lost 0 bases and J 7 bases, leaving 12 bases between the germline ends. The CDR3 nucleotides are TGTGCCATCAGTGAGTCGACAGGTTCACTTGAAAAACTGTTTTTT. This gives the protein CAISESTGSLEKLFF.

This clone was picked up one time. This sequence joins TRBV24-1 and TRBJ2-3, with 7 bases matching TRBD2. CDR3 length equals 15 residues. The V segment lost 0 bases and the J segment 1 base; nucleotides outside the gene matches: 0. Germline CDR1 KGHDR, CDR2 SFDVKD. The CDR3 bases are TGTGCCACCAGTGATTTGACTAGCGGCACAGATACGCAGTATTTT. It specifies CATSDLTSGTDTQYF.

This clone was recorded at least ten times. The chain links TRBV5-8 to TRBJ1-5, with 9 bases aligning to TRBD1. Germline V lookup: CDR1 SGHTS, CDR2 YDEGEE. The V segment lost 0 bases and the J segment 5 bases; nucleotides outside the gene matches: 6. This CDR3 comprises 16 residues. CDR3 sequence: CASSLDTGGWDQPQHF. As DNA, the CDR3 is TGTGCCAGCAGCTTGGACACAGGGGGCTGGGATCAGCCCCAGCATTTT.

The rearrangement uses TRBV5-4 and TRBJ1-1, with D perhaps TRBD1 (6 bases). Trimming cost V 4 bases and J 7 bases, with 17 bases left between them. The germline CDR1 and CDR2 sequences are SGHNT and YYREEE (reference sequence). The CDR3 extends over 14 amino acids. The CDR3 loop reads CASSRVGQPHEAFF. In nucleotides, the CDR3 is TGTGCCAGCAGCCGTGTAGGACAGCCTCATGAAGCTTTCTTT.

The chain combines TRBV28 with TRBJ1-1; 8 bases fit TRBD1. This CDR3 contains 16 residues. The V gene end was trimmed by 2 bases and the J gene end by 6 bases; junction bases not matched to a gene: 11. CDR1 and CDR2 from the germline V gene are MDHEN and SYDVKM. The CDR3 sequence is CASSLPGATGGSEAFF. For the CDR3, the DNA is TGTGCCAGCAGTTTACCCGGCGCAACAGGGGGGTCTGAAGCTTTCTTT.

This clone was found once. V and J are TRBV2 and TRBJ2-4; possible D gene TRBD1, 6 bases. CDR3 size: 15 residues. V was trimmed by 10 bases and J by 6 bases, leaving 22 bases between them. CDR1 is SNHLY, CDR2 FYNNEI, per germline. The chain's CDR3 is CANDGGEGSGNIQYF. CDR3 DNA: TGTGCCAACGATGGGGGCGAGGGTTCAGGAAACATTCAGTACTTC.

The chain joins TRBV29-1 to TRBJ1-1; D remains ambiguous. CDR3 length: 12 residues. The V end lost 0 bases, the J end lost 1 base, and 3 bases lay between the germline ends. Germline loops: CDR1 SQVTM, CDR2 ANQGSEA. CDR3 in DNA: TGCAGCGTTGAAGACGGGAACACTGAAGCTTTCTTT. As protein: CSVEDGNTEAFF.

This chain joins TRBV6-5 and TRBJ1-1; 7 bases line up with TRBD1. The length of the CDR3 is 14 residues. Germline V gene sequence: CDR1 MNHEY, CDR2 SVGAGI. V lost 6 bases, J lost 0 bases, and 4 bases stayed unmatched. The CDR3 coding sequence is TGTGCCAGCAGCTTCAGGGGGATGAACACTGAAGCTTTCTTT. This gives the protein CASSFRGMNTEAFF.

This clone has only one observation. The chain recombines TRBV29-1 with TRBJ1-4; the match to TRBD1 covers 8 bases. Trimming removed 5 bases from V and 7 bases from J; junction bases left unmatched: 6. The CDR3 has 13 residues. Germline V gene lookup returns CDR1 SQVTM and CDR2 ANQGSEA. In DNA form, the CDR3 reads TGCAGCGTTCGGACAGGGACGGCTGAAAAACTGTTTTTT. This codes for CSVRTGTAEKLFF.

The rearrangement joins TRBV9 to TRBJ1-1, with 9 bases lining up with TRBD1. Germline V CDR1 and CDR2: SGDLS, YYNGEE. The CDR3 loop spans 14 amino acids. V lost 1 base, J lost 7 bases, and 5 bases stayed unmatched. Here the CDR3 DNA reads TGTGCCAGCAGCGTACGGGACAGGGAGAGTGAAGCTTTCTTT. Translating gives CASSVRDRESEAFF.

This clone has a handful of counts. V gene TRBV6-5 combines with J gene TRBJ2-6, with TRBD2 as a possible D gene (5 bases). Germline V gene sequence: CDR1 MNHEY, CDR2 SVGAGI. The CDR3 runs 15 residues. V was pared by 0 bases and J by 2 bases, with 5 bases between. The CDR3 loop reads CASSYSEAGANVLTF. The DNA of the CDR3 is TGTGCCAGCAGTTACTCGGAGGCTGGGGCCAACGTCCTGACTTTC.

This chain connects TRBV18 to TRBJ1-5; D is uncertain. CDR3 length equals 13 residues. Germline CDR1 reads KGHSH; CDR2 reads LQKENI. Trimming cost V 5 bases and J 4 bases, with 9 bases left between them. For the CDR3, the DNA is TGTGCCAGCTCAACCGACGGGAATCAGCCCCAGCATTTT. Encoded protein: CASSTDGNQPQHF.

This clone was found a few times. The CDR3 is CSVVGPGGNTEAFF. The DNA of the CDR3 is TGCAGCGTTGTGGGCCCCGGGGGAAACACTGAAGCTTTCTTT. The J gene is TRBJ1-1, the V gene TRBV29-1, with a tentative D call TRBD1 (5 bases). The CDR3 runs 14 residues. Germline V CDR1 and CDR2: SQVTM, ANQGSEA. Trimming cost V 4 bases and J 2 bases, with 14 bases left between them.

The chain couples TRBV7-9 to TRBJ2-3; 10 nucleotides agree with TRBD1. Germline values: CDR1 SEHNR, CDR2 FQNEAQ (reference sequence). This CDR3 spans 17 amino acids. The V gene end was trimmed by 5 bases and the J gene end by 3 bases; junction bases not matched to a gene: 11. The CDR3 spells CASSPTNQGQGTDTQYF. The CDR3 DNA reads as TGTGCCAGCAGCCCCACGAATCAGGGACAGGGGACAGATACGCAGTATTTT.

The J gene is TRBJ1-5, the V gene TRBV5-5; 8 bases are a match to TRBD1. This CDR3 region has 15 residues. V trimming: 4 bases; J trimming: 6 bases; junction bases outside the gene matches: 9. Germline CDR1 reads SGHKS; CDR2 reads YYEKEE (reference sequence). The CDR3 sequence: CASSPTGDLGQPQHF. CDR3 nucleotide sequence: TGTGCCAGCAGCCCGACAGGGGATCTAGGTCAGCCCCAGCATTTT.

This clone appeared once. The chain has TRBV6-5 and TRBJ1-2; TRBD1 aligns across 8 bases. CDR1 MNHEY and CDR2 SVGAGI come from the germline V gene. The J segment lost 4 bases and the V segment lost 2 bases, leaving 9 bases of the junction unmatched. CDR3 length: 16 amino acids. In nucleotides, the CDR3 is TGTGCCAGCAGTTACGGTTTGGACAGGGTCGCCTATGGCTACACCTTC. Translating gives CASSYGLDRVAYGYTF.

CDR3 DNA sequence: TGTGCCAGCAACACTGGGACAGGTGGGATAAAATACAATGAGCAGTTCTTC. Its translation is CASNTGTGGIKYNEQFF. The chain recombines TRBV27 with TRBJ2-1; 8 nucleotides align to TRBD1. V lost 7 bases, J lost 4 bases, and 15 bases stayed unmatched. The CDR3 consists of 17 residues. Germline CDR1 is MNHEY and CDR2 is SMNVEV (reference sequence).

This clone was observed a single time. The genes are TRBV6-1 and TRBJ1-1; tentative D call: TRBD1 (5 bases). The ends were cut back, 2 bases at V and 7 bases at J, with 11 bases in the middle. The CDR3 is made up of 13 amino acids. The germline V gene has CDR1 MNHNS and CDR2 SASEGT. Here the CDR3 DNA reads TGTGCCAGCAGTGAAAGCAAGGGGCTTGAAGCTTTCTTT. As protein: CASSESKGLEAFF.

CDR3 DNA sequence: TGTGCCAGCAGCCAAGATACGTCAGTTAACTATGGCTACACCTTC. Its translation: CASSQDTSVNYGYTF. V usage is TRBV4-2 and J usage is TRBJ1-2; D unresolved. The ends were cut back, 0 bases at V and 1 base at J, with 9 bases in the middle. The CDR3 covers 15 residues. Germline V CDR1 and CDR2: LGHNA, YNFKEQ.

The genes are TRBV5-1 and TRBJ2-1, with 7 bases identical to TRBD1. Unmatched junction bases numbered 16, after V lost 3 bases and J lost 7 bases. This CDR3 spans 17 amino acids. Germline CDR1 is SGHRS and CDR2 is YFSETQ. CDR3 region: CASSWGQTSWGPNEQFF. The CDR3 DNA reads TGCGCCAGCAGCTGGGGACAGACTTCATGGGGGCCTAATGAGCAGTTCTTC.

Turning to this clone: Its ends do not fully match the called genes, so a read error is possible. This chain connects TRBV5-6 to TRBJ2-5; D may be TRBD2 (6 bases). From germline, CDR1 is SGHDT and CDR2 YYEEEE. The CDR3 is made up of 13 amino acids. The CDR3 sequence is CASSLVASESQYF. CDR3 DNA sequence: TGTGCCAGCAGCTTGGTGGCTAGCGAGAGCCAGTACTTC.

This chain uses TRBV7-3 with TRBJ2-2, with 8 positions matching TRBD1. This CDR3 contains 13 residues. Germline CDR1 SGHTA, CDR2 FQGTGA. J lost 9 bases, V lost 4 bases, and 4 bases had no gene match. The CDR3, as DNA: TGTGCCAGCAGCTCCGACAGGGGCCGGGAGCTGTTTTTT. Amino acids: CASSSDRGRELFF.

The chain has TRBV7-9 and TRBJ2-5; no clear D gene. CDR1 SEHNR and CDR2 FQNEAQ come from the germline V gene (reference sequence). With 5 bases removed from V and 1 base from J, the gap between germline ends came to 8 bases. The CDR3 has 13 residues. For the CDR3, the DNA is TGTGCCAGCAGCCCTCCGGTCCAAGAGACCCAGTACTTC. The encoded protein is CASSPPVQETQYF.

This chain uses TRBV12-3 or TRBV12-4 with TRBJ2-5, with D perhaps matching TRBD2 (5 bases). The V and J ends lost 3 bases and 5 bases respectively, with 10 bases between them. This CDR3 has 13 residues. CDR3 nucleotides: TGTGCCAGCAGTTTGGAGGAACTGGAGACCCAGTACTTC. It yields the protein CASSLEELETQYF.